These 24 T cell receptor beta chains were all obtained from the same sample, sequenced in a study of PD-1 blockade in classical Hodgkin lymphoma (dated by TCRdb to 2020 to 2021). According to the study, the label for this sample's time point signals: cycle 2 day 1 (C2D1) of nivolumab. Every trial patient had relapsed after autologous stem cell transplantation, and cohorts A, B and C differed in prior brentuximab vedotin exposure. Libraries were constructed by the immunoSEQ multiplex PCR assay. TCRdb obtained this table from immuneACCESS and retained in-frame rearrangements with V and J assigned. These tables miss some clones; where compared with another copy, unresolved V genes account for less than half of the shortfall, and the remainder is unexplained. Within this sample are about 94,000 clones, with 80% to 90% of them counted one time only. About 10% of the sample is in the top ten clones. Specimen: peripheral blood mononuclear cells (PBMCs), collected before the second cycle of nivolumab. These receptors came from a human donor with classical Hodgkin lymphoma.

Here the CDR3 reads CASTFSNPGTSGTDTYEQYF. Here the CDR3 DNA reads TGTGCCAGCACTTTTTCCAATCCCGGGACTAGCGGTACGGATACCTACGAGCAGTACTTC. The V call is TRBV28, the J call TRBJ2-7, with 11 nucleotides matching TRBD2. Germline V gene sequence: CDR1 MDHEN, CDR2 SYDVKM. The CDR3 covers 20 residues. After removal of 7 bases from V and 2 bases from J, the junction contained 22 bases not matched to a gene.

The rearrangement joins TRBV21-1 to TRBJ1-5. TRBV21-1 is deemed a pseudogene. This CDR3 contains 16 residues. The CDR3: CASSAFWTNSNQPQHF. The CDR3 DNA reads TGTGCCAGCAGCGCCTTTTGGACGAATAGCAATCAGCCCCAGCATTTT.

This sequence joins TRBV16 and TRBJ2-1; 8 positions match TRBD2. This CDR3 is 15 amino acids long. Germline V CDR1 and CDR2: KGHSY, FQNENV. V lost 6 bases and J lost 2; bases outside the gene matches: 6. The CDR3 DNA sequence: TGTGCCAGCAGTCCCACGGGGGGGGCCTACAATGAGCAGTTCTTC. Protein: CASSPTGGAYNEQFF.

The rearrangement uses TRBV5-1 and TRBJ2-3; TRBD1 agrees at 10 bases. Per germline, CDR1 SGHRS and CDR2 YFSETQ. J was trimmed by 3 bases and V by 3 bases; bases with no gene match: 4. The CDR3 covers 15 residues. CDR3 nucleotides: TGCGCCAGCAGCTCCGACAGGGGGCGGACAGATACGCAGTATTTT. Protein sequence: CASSSDRGRTDTQYF. The full variable domain, rest sourced from reference TRBV5-1 and TRBJ2-3, is KAGVTQTPRYLIKTRGQQVTLSCSPISGHRSVSWYQQTPGQGLQFLFEYFSETQRNKGNFPGRFSGRQFSNSRSEMNVSTLELGDSALYLCASSSDRGRTDTQYFGPGTRLTVL.

The genes are TRBV19 and TRBJ2-1; tentatively, D is TRBD2 (5 bases). The V end was cut by 10 bases, the J end by 3 bases, with 16 bases between. CDR3 length equals 14 residues. Germline values: CDR1 LNHDA, CDR2 SQIVND (reference sequence). CDR3 protein: CATKSGIDYNEQFF. CDR3 in DNA: TGTGCCACTAAAAGCGGTATCGACTACAATGAGCAGTTCTTC.

The rearrangement uses TRBV7-9 and TRBJ2-1; 8 nucleotides align to TRBD2. Germline CDR1 SEHNR, CDR2 FQNEAQ (reference sequence). With 1 base clipped from V and 6 bases from J, the junction kept 8 bases outside the gene matches. The CDR3 spans 16 residues. CDR3 coding DNA: TGTGCCAGCAGCTTAGGGACCGGGACTAGTTTCAATGAGCAGTTCTTC. Its translation: CASSLGTGTSFNEQFF.

This chain connects TRBV10-2 to TRBJ2-5; D gene unclear. The CDR3 is made up of 14 amino acids. CDR1 and CDR2 from the germline V gene are WSHSY and SAAADI. V lost 11 bases and J 5 bases, leaving 21 bases between the germline ends. The CDR3 region has the DNA TGCGCCGCCCAAGATCGTTGGCTACAGGAGACCCAGTACTTC. It specifies CAAQDRWLQETQYF.

The chain carries TRBV5-4 and TRBJ1-5; TRBD1 matches at 7 bases. Germline CDR1 is SGHNT and CDR2 is YYREEE (reference sequence). V shed 0 bases and J 4 bases; nucleotides not matched to a gene: 7. The CDR3 loop spans 16 amino acids. In DNA form, the CDR3 reads TGTGCCAGCAGCTTGGCCCCGGACAGGCAGAATCAGCCCCAGCATTTT. Protein: CASSLAPDRQNQPQHF.

The rearrangement links TRBV6-6 to TRBJ2-2; no definite D call. CDR1 MNHNY and CDR2 SVGAGI come from the germline V gene (reference sequence). This CDR3 is 12 amino acids long. V lost 2 bases to trimming and J lost 9 bases, with 7 bases between them. This chain's CDR3 is CASSYGPRELFF. DNA for the CDR3: TGTGCCAGCAGTTACGGCCCGCGGGAGCTGTTTTTT.

The chain couples TRBV7-6 to TRBJ2-3; TRBD2 aligns across 7 bases. V shed 5 bases and J 0 bases; nucleotides not matched to a gene: 5. Looked up from germline, CDR1 is SGHVS and CDR2 is FNYEAQ. The CDR3 has 15 amino acids. This CDR3 reads CASSRGVTSTDTQYF. The CDR3 coding sequence is TGTGCCAGCAGCCGGGGGGTAACTAGCACAGATACGCAGTATTTT.

The V and J genes are TRBV10-3 and TRBJ1-3; possibly TRBD1 for D (5 bases). The CDR3 has 14 residues. The germline V gene encodes CDR1 ENHRY and CDR2 SYGVKD. The V gene lost 3 bases and the J gene lost 2 bases, with 8 bases spanning the gap. CDR3 coding DNA: TGTGCCATCAGTGATGGAGGGGCTGGAAACACCATATATTTT. This translates into CAISDGGAGNTIYF.

V usage is TRBV6-6 and J usage is TRBJ1-1, with D unresolved. V dropped 7 bases and J dropped 0 bases, with 9 bases sitting between them. CDR1 and CDR2 from the germline V gene are MNHNY and SVGAGI (reference sequence). The CDR3 extends over 13 amino acids. The chain's CDR3 is CASTIALNTEAFF. As DNA, the CDR3 is TGTGCCAGCACCATAGCCCTGAACACTGAAGCTTTCTTT.

V usage is TRBV5-4 and J usage is TRBJ2-5; possible D gene TRBD2, 5 bases. CDR1 is SGHNT, CDR2 YYREEE, per germline (reference sequence). V was shortened by 2 bases and J by 5 bases, with 10 bases between the two germline ends. This CDR3 is built from 13 residues. The CDR3 DNA reads TGTGCCAGCAGCTTCGGGATGGAGGAGACCCAGTACTTC. Protein sequence: CASSFGMEETQYF.

V and J are TRBV7-2 and TRBJ2-1; 11 nucleotides match TRBD2. V lost 1 base, J lost 2 bases, and 1 base stayed unmatched. From germline, CDR1 is SGHTA and CDR2 FQGNSA. The CDR3 is made up of 16 amino acids. The CDR3 here is CASSLGGLAAYNEQFF. DNA of the CDR3: TGTGCCAGCAGCTTAGGGGGACTAGCGGCCTACAATGAGCAGTTCTTC.

This sequence joins TRBV19 and TRBJ2-7; 8 bases fit TRBD1. The V segment lost 4 bases and the J segment 3 bases; nucleotides outside the gene matches: 5. CDR3 size: 14 residues. Looked up from germline, CDR1 is LNHDA and CDR2 is SQIVND (reference sequence). The CDR3 loop is CASSTGTGVYEQYF. The CDR3 DNA is TGTGCCAGTAGTACCGGGACAGGAGTCTACGAGCAGTACTTC.

J is TRBJ2-7 and V is TRBV5-1; 8 positions match TRBD1. Germline CDR1 reads SGHRS; CDR2 reads YFSETQ. The CDR3 runs to 15 residues. V trimming: 4 bases; J trimming: 2 bases; junction bases outside the gene matches: 8. The CDR3 nucleotides are TGCGCCAGCAGCACAGGGGGACCGATGACCTACGAGCAGTACTTC. Translated: CASSTGGPMTYEQYF.

This clone came up once. The V call is TRBV18, the J call TRBJ2-5; weak D call: TRBD1 (6 bases). Germline V gives CDR1 KGHSH, CDR2 LQKENI. This CDR3 has 16 residues. V was clipped by 0 bases and J by 2 bases, with 13 bases between them. CDR3 nucleotide sequence: TGTGCCAGCTCACCACCGTTGACAGGAATACAAGAGACCCAGTACTTC. It codes for CASSPPLTGIQETQYF. The complete variable domain, with remaining parts taken from reference TRBV18 and TRBJ2-5, reads NAGVMQNPRHLVRRRGQEARLRCSPMKGHSHVYWYRQLPEEGLKFMVYLQKENIIDESGMPKERFSAEFPKEGPSILRIQQVVRGDSAAYFCASSPPLTGIQETQYFGPGTRLLVL.

Regarding this clone: This may come from a read error, since a much larger clone is one base off. The chain uses TRBV27 and TRBJ2-7, with D unresolved. The germline V gene encodes CDR1 MNHEY and CDR2 SMNVEV (reference sequence). This CDR3 is 16 amino acids long. Trimming took off 10 bases at V and 0 bases at J, with 22 bases between the two ends. CDR3 nucleotide sequence: TGTGCCAACAGAAGTTACCCCCCCACAGCCTCCTACGAGCAGTACTTC. Translation: CANRSYPPTASYEQYF.

The rearrangement links TRBV6-5 to TRBJ2-7; 9 nucleotides line up with TRBD2. Unmatched junction bases numbered 3, after V lost 6 bases and J lost 6 bases. The CDR3 has 12 residues. Germline lookup yields CDR1 MNHEY and CDR2 SVGAGI. CDR3 coding DNA: TGTGCCAGCAGCCAGACTAGCGGCGAGCAGTACTTC. This codes for CASSQTSGEQYF.

The DNA of the CDR3 is TGTGCCAGCAGTAAGACTAGCATAGAGACCCAGTACTTC. It specifies CASSKTSIETQYF. The chain recombines TRBV28 with TRBJ2-5, with 7 bases aligning to TRBD2. From germline, CDR1 is MDHEN and CDR2 SYDVKM. This CDR3 is 13 amino acids long. The trim removed 5 bases at V and 4 bases at J, leaving 4 bases unmatched.

CDR3 bases: TGTGCCAGCAGTCCCCCCAAAGGATACAACGAGCAGTACTTC. As protein: CASSPPKGYNEQYF. The V gene is TRBV28, the J gene TRBJ2-7; D ambiguous. CDR3 length: 14 amino acids. Germline V gives CDR1 MDHEN, CDR2 SYDVKM. V was cut by 5 bases and J by 5 bases, with 16 bases left in between. The variable domain in full, with the rest retrieved from reference TRBV28 and TRBJ2-7, is DVKVTQSSRYLVKRTGEKVFLECVQDMDHENMFWYRQDPGLGLRLIYFSYDVKMKEKGDIPEGYSVSREKKERFSLILESASTNQTSMYLCASSPPKGYNEQYFGPGTRLTVT.

The chain carries TRBV19 and TRBJ1-2, with D uncertain. Trimming stripped 0 bases from V and 6 bases from J, with 8 bases between. This CDR3 is built from 13 residues. The germline V gene has CDR1 LNHDA and CDR2 SQIVND (reference sequence). DNA of the CDR3: TGTGCCAGTAGTATAGATTATGGGAATGGCTACACCTTC. Residues: CASSIDYGNGYTF.

The gene calls are TRBV6-6 and TRBJ2-2; D is uncertain. V was pared by 6 bases and J by 6 bases, with 8 bases between. The V gene's germline CDR1 is MNHNY and CDR2 SVGAGI (reference sequence). The CDR3 length is 12 residues. CDR3 nucleotide sequence: TGTGCCAGCAGCCAAGGGTCCGGGGAGCTGTTTTTT. This gives the protein CASSQGSGELFF.

This chain uses TRBV2 with TRBJ2-3; D gene uncertain. CDR1 is SNHLY and CDR2 is FYNNEI in the germline V gene. V shed 8 bases and J shed 2 bases, with 5 bases lying between them. The CDR3 sequence is 11 residues long. CDR3 sequence (DNA): TGTGCCAGCGGGGACACAGATACGCAGTATTTT. Translating gives CASGDTDTQYF.